Shown below are 17 T cell receptor beta chains from a single sample sequenced in a study of cytomegalovirus exposure and HLA in healthy donors. The PCR used 60 Vbeta and 13 Jbeta primers. Clones were read by immunoSEQ multiplex PCR, and TCRdb kept only the in-frame ones, dropping some. Of over 70,000 clones listed, around three quarters were seen once; the top ten hold roughly 1.5%. Sequenced material: PBMCs. The receptor set was obtained from a male donor in good health and CMV-seronegative.

The chain employs TRBV28 and TRBJ1-4; 8 positions agree with TRBD1. CDR1 and CDR2 from the germline V gene are MDHEN and SYDVKM. The junction had 7 bases not matched to a gene; V was cut back by 4 bases and J by 3 bases. CDR3 length: 16 amino acids. This CDR3 reads CASSSFQGAANEKLFF. In DNA, the CDR3 is TGTGCCAGCAGTTCCTTTCAGGGGGCCGCTAATGAAAAACTGTTTTTT.

This chain connects TRBV7-2 to TRBJ2-7; possible D gene TRBD2, 5 bases. CDR1 and CDR2 from the germline V gene are SGHTA and FQGNSA. V dropped 5 bases and J dropped 3 bases, with 17 bases sitting between them. The CDR3 has 15 amino acids. CDR3 sequence reads: CASSEARAVVYEQYF. Here the CDR3 DNA reads TGTGCCAGCAGCGAAGCGAGGGCGGTAGTCTACGAGCAGTACTTC.

The chain uses TRBV28 and TRBJ1-2; TRBD1 is a possible D gene (5 bases). Per the germline V gene, CDR1 is MDHEN and CDR2 is SYDVKM. With 6 bases removed from V and 7 bases from J, the gap between germline ends came to 18 bases. The CDR3 consists of 14 residues. CDR3: CASSPGQGIGGYTF. CDR3 sequence (DNA): TGTGCCAGCAGCCCGGGCCAGGGAATAGGTGGCTACACCTTC.

This clone was seen more than once but under ten times. This chain joins TRBV28 and TRBJ2-2; tentatively, D is TRBD1 (6 bases). Germline CDR1 MDHEN, CDR2 SYDVKM. This CDR3 is 15 amino acids long. Trimming removed 6 bases from V and 0 bases from J, with 11 bases in between. The CDR3 region is CASSPGTPNTGELFF. DNA for the CDR3: TGTGCCAGCAGCCCCGGGACACCGAACACCGGGGAGCTGTTTTTT.

This sequence joins TRBV29-1 and TRBJ1-5, with D possibly TRBD1 on 5 matching bases. This CDR3 spans 12 amino acids. V was trimmed by 5 bases and J by 8 bases, leaving 13 bases between them. Germline CDR1 is SQVTM and CDR2 is ANQGSEA. The CDR3 loop reads CSVKAGGEPQHF. CDR3 nucleotide sequence: TGCAGCGTTAAGGCCGGGGGTGAGCCCCAGCATTTT.

This clone was detected a few times. V usage is TRBV5-6 and J usage is TRBJ1-4; D might be TRBD1 (6 bases). Trimming took off 5 bases at V and 6 bases at J, with 14 bases between the two ends. CDR1 is SGHDT, CDR2 YYEEEE, per germline. There are 14 residues in the CDR3. CDR3 amino acids: CASRVQGYDEKLFF. CDR3 sequence (DNA): TGTGCCAGCAGGGTGCAGGGGTATGATGAAAAACTGTTTTTT.

The chain has TRBV10-1 and TRBJ2-1; 13 bases are a match to TRBD2. Germline CDR1 and CDR2: WNHNN and SYGVQD (reference sequence). The CDR3 sequence is 13 residues long. V shed 9 bases and J 10 bases; nucleotides not matched to a gene: 6. The DNA of the CDR3 is TGCGCCAGTGGACTAGCGGGAGAACGGGAGCAGTTCTTC. Translation: CASGLAGEREQFF.

The sample holds a few counts of this clone. The rearrangement uses TRBV9 and TRBJ2-5; D might be TRBD1 (6 bases). The V end lost 3 bases, the J end lost 4 bases, and 19 bases lay between the germline ends. Germline CDR1 and CDR2: SGDLS and YYNGEE. The CDR3 has 16 residues. CDR3 sequence: CASSAQGIGWRETQYF. Here the CDR3 DNA reads TGTGCCAGCAGCGCACAGGGAATAGGGTGGAGAGAGACCCAGTACTTC.

The genes are TRBV5-6 and TRBJ1-2, with D tentatively TRBD1 (5 bases). V was cut by 4 bases and J by 6 bases, with 19 bases left in between. Germline loops: CDR1 SGHDT, CDR2 YYEEEE. The CDR3 is 15 residues long. In DNA form, the CDR3 reads TGTGCCAGCAGCCGCCCGGGTGACGGGGGTAATGGCTACACCTTC. It yields the protein CASSRPGDGGNGYTF.

This clone was observed a handful of times. V usage is TRBV19 and J usage is TRBJ1-1; 8 bases are shared with TRBD1. The CDR3 covers 15 residues. Trimming took 7 bases from V and 1 from J; bases not matched to a gene: 8. Germline assignment: CDR1 LNHDA and CDR2 SQIVND (reference sequence). Here the CDR3 reads CASTPWQGANTEAFF. The CDR3 nucleotides are TGTGCCAGTACCCCATGGCAGGGGGCGAACACTGAAGCTTTCTTT.

The chain couples TRBV11-2 to TRBJ2-2; possible D gene TRBD2, 6 bases. This CDR3 spans 13 amino acids. The germline V and J ends were trimmed by 5 bases and 5 bases, with 9 bases remaining between them. The germline V gene has CDR1 SGHAT and CDR2 FQNNGV. The CDR3 loop reads CASSPGVTGELFF. The CDR3 DNA is TGTGCCAGCAGCCCGGGAGTAACCGGGGAGCTGTTTTTT.

The genes are TRBV5-1 and TRBJ1-2, with 11 bases aligning to TRBD1. Germline V lookup: CDR1 SGHRS, CDR2 YFSETQ. Losses at the gene ends were 4 bases for V and 8 bases for J; bases not matched to a gene: 4. This CDR3 contains 13 residues. The CDR3 protein is CASSLGQGEGYTF. CDR3 bases: TGCGCCAGCAGCCTGGGACAGGGGGAGGGCTACACCTTC.

J is TRBJ1-4 and V is TRBV7-8; no clear D. Germline V gene lookup returns CDR1 SGHVS and CDR2 FQNEAQ. CDR3 length: 15 amino acids. V dropped 5 bases and J dropped 5 bases, with 15 bases sitting between them. CDR3 sequence reads: CASSPLAGPNEKLFF. The CDR3 nucleotides are TGTGCCAGCAGCCCACTGGCAGGCCCGAATGAAAAACTGTTTTTT.

The chain links TRBV9 to TRBJ2-1, with 7 positions matching TRBD2. V trimming: 0 bases; J trimming: 9 bases; junction bases outside the gene matches: 3. From germline, CDR1 is SGDLS and CDR2 YYNGEE. The length of the CDR3 is 13 residues. CDR3 loop: CASSVEASGEQFF. Here the CDR3 DNA reads TGTGCCAGCAGCGTAGAGGCTAGCGGTGAGCAGTTCTTC.

This chain uses TRBV20-1 with TRBJ2-3; no clear D gene. The germline V gene encodes CDR1 DFQATT and CDR2 SNEGSKA (reference sequence). V lost 3 bases and J 1 base, leaving 2 bases between the germline ends. There are 11 residues in the CDR3. DNA of the CDR3: TGCAGTGCTAGCGGCACAGATACGCAGTATTTT. Protein: CSASGTDTQYF.

The chain couples TRBV6-5 to TRBJ2-1; TRBD2 is a possible D gene (7 bases). V shed 2 bases and J shed 8 bases, with 16 bases lying between them. Germline V gives CDR1 MNHEY, CDR2 SVGAGI. The CDR3 contains 15 residues. The CDR3 nucleotides read TGTGCCAGCAGTTACGCGGGGGCCCCGAGGGATGAGCAGTTCTTC. Its protein product is CASSYAGAPRDEQFF.

This clone was picked up one time. CDR3 protein: CASSLLAGSYNEQFF. The CDR3 DNA reads TGTGCCAGCAGTTTGCTAGCGGGATCCTACAATGAGCAGTTCTTC. The chain carries TRBV6-6 and TRBJ2-1; TRBD2 matches 9 bases. This CDR3 spans 15 amino acids. CDR1 is MNHNY and CDR2 is SVGAGI in the germline V gene (reference sequence). V lost 4 bases and J lost 1; bases outside the gene matches: 2.